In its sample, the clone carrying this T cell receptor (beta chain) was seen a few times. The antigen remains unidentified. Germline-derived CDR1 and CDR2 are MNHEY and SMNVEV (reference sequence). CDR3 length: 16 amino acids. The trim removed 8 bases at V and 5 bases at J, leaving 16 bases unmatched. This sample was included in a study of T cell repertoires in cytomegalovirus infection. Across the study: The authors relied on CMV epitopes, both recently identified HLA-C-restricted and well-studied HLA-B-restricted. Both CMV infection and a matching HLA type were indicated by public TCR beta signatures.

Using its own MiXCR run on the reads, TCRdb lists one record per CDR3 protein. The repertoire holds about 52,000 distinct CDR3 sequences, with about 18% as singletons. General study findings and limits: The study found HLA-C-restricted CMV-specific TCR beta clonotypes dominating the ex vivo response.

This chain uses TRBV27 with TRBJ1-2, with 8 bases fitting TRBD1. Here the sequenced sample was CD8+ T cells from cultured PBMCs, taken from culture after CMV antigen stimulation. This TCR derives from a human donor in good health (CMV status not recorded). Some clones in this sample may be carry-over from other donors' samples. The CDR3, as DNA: TGTGCCAGCGCACAGCCGGGACAGGCTTCCTTTTATGGCTACACCTTC. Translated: CASAQPGQASFYGYTF.